This TCR beta chain was documented in a study of blood T cell repertoires in COVID-19. Study-level information: Acute-phase and convalescent COVID-19 samples originated in the United States, Italy and Spain. T cells, B-cell-depleted T cells, or PBMCs supplied cDNA or gDNA.

As originally analysed: Reference gene primer amplification gave nucleated cell count estimates. The protocol was immunoSEQ multiplex PCR, while the TCRdb copy is restricted to in-frame clones and leaves out a portion. The D gene and trimming were derived from the DNA, and the V and J assignments and clone size from that table. Of 100,000 to 150,000 clones in the sample, roughly 79% were seen once. The germline V and J ends were trimmed by 0 bases and 1 base, with 12 bases remaining between them. The V gene's germline CDR1 is LGHNA and CDR2 YSLEER. The CDR3 length is 16 residues. The gene calls are TRBV4-3 and TRBJ1-1, with a tentative D call TRBD1 (5 bases). The clonotype comes from a man in his 70s with acute or convalescent COVID-19. The sequenced material came from peripheral blood. CDR3 protein: CASSQDIGQGNTEAFF. As DNA, the CDR3 is TGCGCCAGCAGCCAAGATATAGGGCAGGGGAACACTGAAGCTTTCTTT.